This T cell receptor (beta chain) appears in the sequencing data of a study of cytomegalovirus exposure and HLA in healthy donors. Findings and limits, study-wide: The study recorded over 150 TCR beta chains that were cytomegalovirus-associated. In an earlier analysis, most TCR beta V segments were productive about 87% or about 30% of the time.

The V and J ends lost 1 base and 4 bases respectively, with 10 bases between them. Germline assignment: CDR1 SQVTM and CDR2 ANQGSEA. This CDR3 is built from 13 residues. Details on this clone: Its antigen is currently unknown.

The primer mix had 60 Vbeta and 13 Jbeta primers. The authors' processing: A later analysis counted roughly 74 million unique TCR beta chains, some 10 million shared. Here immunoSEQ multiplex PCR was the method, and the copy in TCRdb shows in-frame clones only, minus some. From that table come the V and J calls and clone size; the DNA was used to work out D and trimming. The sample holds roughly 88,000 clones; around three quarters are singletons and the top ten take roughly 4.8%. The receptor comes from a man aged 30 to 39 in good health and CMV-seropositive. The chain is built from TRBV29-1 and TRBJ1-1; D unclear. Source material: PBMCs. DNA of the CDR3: TGCAGCGTTGAAGGCGGCCAATCCACTGAAGCTTTCTTT. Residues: CSVEGGQSTEAFF.